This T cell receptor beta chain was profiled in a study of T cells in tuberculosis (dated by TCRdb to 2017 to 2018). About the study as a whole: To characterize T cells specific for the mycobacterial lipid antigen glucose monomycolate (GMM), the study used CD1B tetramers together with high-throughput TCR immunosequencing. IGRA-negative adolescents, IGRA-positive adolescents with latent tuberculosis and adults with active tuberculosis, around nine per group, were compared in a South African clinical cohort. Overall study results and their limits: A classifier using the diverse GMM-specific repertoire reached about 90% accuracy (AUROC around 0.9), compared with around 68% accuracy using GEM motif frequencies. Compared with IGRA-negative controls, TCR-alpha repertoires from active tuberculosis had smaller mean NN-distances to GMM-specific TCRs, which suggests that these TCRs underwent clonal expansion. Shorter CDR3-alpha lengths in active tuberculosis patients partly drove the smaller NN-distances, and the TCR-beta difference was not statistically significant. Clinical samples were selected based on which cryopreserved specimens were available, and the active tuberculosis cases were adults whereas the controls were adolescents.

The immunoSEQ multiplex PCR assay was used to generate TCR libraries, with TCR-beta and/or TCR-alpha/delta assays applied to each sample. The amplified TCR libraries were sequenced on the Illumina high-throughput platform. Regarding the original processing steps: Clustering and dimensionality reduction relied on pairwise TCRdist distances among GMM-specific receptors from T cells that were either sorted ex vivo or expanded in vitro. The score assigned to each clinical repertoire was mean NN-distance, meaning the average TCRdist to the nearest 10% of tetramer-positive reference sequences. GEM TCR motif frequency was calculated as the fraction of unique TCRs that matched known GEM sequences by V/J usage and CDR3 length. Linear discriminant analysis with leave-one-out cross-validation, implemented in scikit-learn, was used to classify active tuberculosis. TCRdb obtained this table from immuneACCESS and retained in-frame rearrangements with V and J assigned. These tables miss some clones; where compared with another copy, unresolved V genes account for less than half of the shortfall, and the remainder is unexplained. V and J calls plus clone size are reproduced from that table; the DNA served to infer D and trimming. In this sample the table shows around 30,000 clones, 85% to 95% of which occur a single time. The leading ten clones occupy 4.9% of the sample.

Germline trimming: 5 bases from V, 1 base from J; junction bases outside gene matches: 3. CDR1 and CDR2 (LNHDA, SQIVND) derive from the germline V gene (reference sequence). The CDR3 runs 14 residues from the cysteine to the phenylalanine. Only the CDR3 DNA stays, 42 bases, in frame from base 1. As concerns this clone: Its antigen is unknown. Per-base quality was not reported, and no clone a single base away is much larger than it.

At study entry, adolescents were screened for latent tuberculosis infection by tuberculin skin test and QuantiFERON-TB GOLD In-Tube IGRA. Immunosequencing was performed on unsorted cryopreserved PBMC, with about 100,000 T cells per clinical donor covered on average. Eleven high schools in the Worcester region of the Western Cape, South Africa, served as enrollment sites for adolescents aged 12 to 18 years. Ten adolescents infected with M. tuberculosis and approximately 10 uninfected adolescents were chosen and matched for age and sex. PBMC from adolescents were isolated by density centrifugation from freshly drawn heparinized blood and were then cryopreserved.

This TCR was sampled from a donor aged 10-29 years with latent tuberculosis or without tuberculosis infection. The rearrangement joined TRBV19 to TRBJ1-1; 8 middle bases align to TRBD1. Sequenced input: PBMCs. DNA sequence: TGTGCCAGTAGTTACAGGGGGGGGAACACTGAAGCTTTCTTT. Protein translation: CASSYRGGNTEAFF.